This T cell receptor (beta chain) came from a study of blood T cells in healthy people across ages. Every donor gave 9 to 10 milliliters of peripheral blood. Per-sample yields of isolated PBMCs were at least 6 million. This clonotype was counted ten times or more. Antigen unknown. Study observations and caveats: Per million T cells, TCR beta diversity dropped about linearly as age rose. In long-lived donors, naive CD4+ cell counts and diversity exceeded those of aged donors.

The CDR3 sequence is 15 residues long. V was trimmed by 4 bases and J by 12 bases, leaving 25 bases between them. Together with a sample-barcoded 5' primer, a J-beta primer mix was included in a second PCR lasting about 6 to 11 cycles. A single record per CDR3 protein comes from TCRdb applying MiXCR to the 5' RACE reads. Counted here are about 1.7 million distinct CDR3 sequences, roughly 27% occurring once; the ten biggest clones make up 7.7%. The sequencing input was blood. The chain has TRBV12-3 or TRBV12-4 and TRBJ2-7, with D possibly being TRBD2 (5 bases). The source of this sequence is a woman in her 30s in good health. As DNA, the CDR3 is TGTGCCAGCAGTTCCCCCTTTGGCGGGTCCAACGGGGTGTACTTC. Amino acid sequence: CASSSPFGGSNGVYF.